A single sample gave rise to the 7 T cell receptor beta chains below, sequenced in a study of T cells in Graves' hyperthyroidism and ophthalmopathy. RNA transcripts served as the template for amplifying TCR beta CDR3 regions. RT-PCR in the first round (using the HTBI primer set) targeted the TCR CDR3. TCRdb processed the multiplex PCR reads anew with MiXCR; each CDR3 protein has one entry. Here the sample spans 300,000 to 450,000 distinct CDR3 sequences, 18% being singletons. What was sequenced was blood. These receptors all come from a woman aged 40-49 years with Graves' ophthalmopathy.

This chain uses TRBV11-2 with TRBJ2-5; 10 positions match TRBD1. Losses at the gene ends were 4 bases for V and 5 bases for J; bases not matched to a gene: 4. The CDR3 extends over 14 amino acids. Germline V gene sequence: CDR1 SGHAT, CDR2 FQNNGV. Written as DNA, the CDR3 is TGTGCCAGCAGCTCGGGACAGGGGTATGAGACCCAGTACTTC. Residues: CASSSGQGYETQYF.

This clonotype was picked up a small number of times. In DNA, the CDR3 is TGTGCCAGCAGCTTCAGTGGGGGACGCTACACCTTC. Translated, it gives CASSFSGGRYTF. The chain employs TRBV7-9 and TRBJ1-2, with a possible D match to TRBD1 (5 bases). The CDR3 is made up of 12 amino acids. CDR1 is SEHNR and CDR2 is FQNEAQ in the germline V gene (reference sequence). The germline V and J ends were trimmed by 3 bases and 9 bases, with 11 bases remaining between them.

This clonotype was observed at least ten times. This chain joins TRBV28 and TRBJ2-3; D gene uncertain. The germline V gene encodes CDR1 MDHEN and CDR2 SYDVKM. This CDR3 region has 17 residues. With 3 bases removed from V and 4 bases from J, the gap between germline ends came to 20 bases. CDR3: CASSFFSRRLGSDTQYF. CDR3 sequence (DNA): TGTGCCAGCAGTTTTTTTTCTCGTCGACTGGGATCAGATACGCAGTATTTT.

Many counts were recorded for this clonotype. The V gene is TRBV11-2, the J gene TRBJ2-5; the D gene is possibly TRBD2 (5 bases). V dropped 8 bases and J dropped 5 bases, with 15 bases sitting between them. In germline, CDR1 is SGHAT, CDR2 FQNNGV. CDR3 length: 13 residues. CDR3 loop: CASRGEREETQYF. For the CDR3, the DNA is TGTGCCAGCCGGGGAGAGAGGGAGGAGACCCAGTACTTC.

This clonotype was seen repeatedly, ten times or more. V is TRBV2 and J is TRBJ1-2, with 7 bases lining up with TRBD1. There are 16 residues in the CDR3. The V segment lost 6 bases and the J segment 3 bases; nucleotides outside the gene matches: 13. Germline assignment: CDR1 SNHLY and CDR2 FYNNEI. The CDR3 DNA is TGTGCCAGCAGCCAAGACGAGGGGGCTCTCCACTATGGCTACACCTTC. Amino acid sequence: CASSQDEGALHYGYTF. The variable domain in full, with the rest retrieved from reference TRBV2 and TRBJ1-2, is EPEVTQTPSHQVTQMGQEVILRCVPISNHLYFYWYRQILGQKVEFLVSFYNNEISEKSEIFDDQFSVERPDGSNFTLKIRSTKLEDSAMYFCASSQDEGALHYGYTFGSGTRLTVV.

This clonotype was found many times. This chain uses TRBV24-1 with TRBJ2-5; TRBD1 might be the D (5 bases). Germline V gene sequence: CDR1 KGHDR, CDR2 SFDVKD. Deletions cut 5 bases from V and 6 bases from J, with 12 bases between. The CDR3 runs to 13 residues. CDR3 coding DNA: TGTGCCACCAGTGGACCCAGGGTGCAGACCCAGTACTTC. Its translation is CATSGPRVQTQYF.

This chain connects TRBV20-1 to TRBJ2-3, with D unclear. This CDR3 contains 14 residues. Germline CDR1 reads DFQATT; CDR2 reads SNEGSKA (reference sequence). Trimming cost V 4 bases and J 0 bases, with 11 bases left between them. This CDR3 is CSANRFTSTDTQYF. The CDR3 DNA reads TGCAGTGCTAACCGGTTCACTAGCACAGATACGCAGTATTTT.